This T cell receptor (beta chain) was obtained from a study of blood T cell repertoires in COVID-19. Study context: Italy, Spain and the United States were the sources of the convalescent and acute COVID-19 samples.

To note about this clone: Distinct nucleotide sequences in the sample also encode this CDR3.

Sequenced by immunoSEQ multiplex PCR; TCRdb stores in-frame clones only, minus some. Among approximately 290,000 clones listed, approximately 85% were seen once. Patients in Seattle were enrolled during active infection, then followed longitudinally. CDR3 length equals 13 residues. Deletions cut 6 bases from V and 1 base from J, with 9 bases between. This clonotype was sampled from a human donor with COVID-19, enrolled during active disease. The donor label of this sample is uncertain. The V and J genes are TRBV12-3 or TRBV12-4 and TRBJ1-1; a weak D match, TRBD1 (6 bases). Sequenced material: peripheral blood. The CDR3 coding sequence is TGTGCCAGCAGCCTGACAGGGAACACTGAAGCTTTCTTT. Residues: CASSLTGNTEAFF.